The 10 T cell receptor beta chains presented below share a single source sample, sequenced in a study of cytomegalovirus exposure and HLA in healthy donors. With 60 Vbeta and 13 Jbeta primers, the PCR was carried out. The assay was immunoSEQ multiplex PCR, and TCRdb's table has in-frame clones only and misses some. The data contain about 110,000 clones, around 81% of them singletons. Material for sequencing was PBMCs. Source of these receptors: a woman aged 25 to 39 in good health and CMV-seronegative.

This clone was seen a single time. The genes are TRBV28 and TRBJ2-1, with a weak D call TRBD2 (5 bases). Germline V gives CDR1 MDHEN, CDR2 SYDVKM. With 8 bases removed from V and 9 bases from J, the gap between germline ends came to 20 bases. CDR3 length equals 14 residues. The CDR3 bases are TGTGCCAGCCACCGCCCGGGGTCACGTCGTGAGCAGTTCTTC. Translating gives CASHRPGSRREQFF.

This clone was detected only a few times. This same CDR3 is encoded by further DNA sequences in the sample. This chain connects TRBV7-9 to TRBJ2-5; D remains ambiguous. The CDR3 sequence is 12 residues long. Trimming shortened V by 1 base and J by 5 bases, and 5 bases separated the two germline ends. Per germline, CDR1 SEHNR and CDR2 FQNEAQ (reference sequence). CDR3 in DNA: TGTGCCAGCAGCTTAGTGGGCGAGACCCAGTACTTC. The encoded protein is CASSLVGETQYF.

V usage is TRBV7-3 and J usage is TRBJ2-1; possibly TRBD2 for D (5 bases). The CDR3 extends over 14 amino acids. V lost 2 bases and J lost 5, with 10 bases in between. CDR1 SGHTA and CDR2 FQGTGA come from the germline V gene. CDR3 nucleotides: TGTGCCAGCAGCTTATCTGGACTGAACAATGAGCAGTTCTTC. Its translation: CASSLSGLNNEQFF.

V usage is TRBV9 and J usage is TRBJ2-2; tentatively, D is TRBD2 (5 bases). The CDR3 has 15 amino acids. CDR1 is SGDLS, CDR2 YYNGEE, per germline. V was clipped by 0 bases and J by 1 base, with 7 bases between them. The CDR3 nucleotides are TGTGCCAGCAGCGTAGCTCGGGGGAACACCGGGGAGCTGTTTTTT. This codes for CASSVARGNTGELFF.

This clone was counted between two and nine times. This chain links TRBV4-2 with TRBJ2-1, with 11 bases identical to TRBD2. V shed 3 bases, J shed 4 bases, and the junction held 2 bases outside the gene matches. The CDR3 spans 15 residues. CDR1 is LGHNA and CDR2 is YNFKEQ in the germline V gene. The CDR3 DNA follows: TGTGCCAGCAGCCAGACTAGCGGGGTGTACAATGAGCAGTTCTTC. Translation: CASSQTSGVYNEQFF.

In regard to this clone: Relative to the germline gene, one junction end is altered; a read error may explain this. CDR3 sequence: CSSSSPTPSHRSTGYTF. As DNA, the CDR3 is TGTTCCAGCAGCTCTCCCACCCCCAGTCACAGGTCTACTGGCTACACCTTC. The J gene is TRBJ1-2, the V gene TRBV7-9, with D possibly TRBD1 on 5 matching bases. CDR1 and CDR2 from the germline V gene are SEHNR and FQNEAQ (reference sequence). The CDR3 length is 17 residues.

This chain connects TRBV5-1 to TRBJ2-2, with D perhaps matching TRBD1 (5 bases). Per germline, CDR1 SGHRS and CDR2 YFSETQ. The ends were cut back, 1 base at V and 7 bases at J, with 17 bases in the middle. The CDR3 totals 16 residues. Here the CDR3 DNA reads TGCGCCAGCAGCTTGTTAGTCCAGGGCTTGGACGGGGAGCTGTTTTTT. Its translation: CASSLLVQGLDGELFF.

The rearrangement uses TRBV7-3 and TRBJ2-1, with 11 bases fitting TRBD2. Germline-derived CDR1 and CDR2 are SGHTA and FQGTGA. V trimming: 4 bases; J trimming: 13 bases; junction bases outside the gene matches: 6. The CDR3 covers 13 residues. CDR3 DNA: TGTGCCAGCAGCTCAACACTAGCGGGAGCCCAGTTCTTC. Residues: CASSSTLAGAQFF.

This chain joins TRBV5-1 and TRBJ2-3, with TRBD2 matching over 14 bases. This CDR3 region has 21 residues. Trimming took 3 bases from V and 1 from J; bases not matched to a gene: 16. The germline CDR1 and CDR2 sequences are SGHRS and YFSETQ. CDR3 DNA sequence: TGCGCCAGCAGCTCCGGGACTAGCGGGAGTCAGGGAACCTTTCGCACAGATACGCAGTATTTT. Its translation is CASSSGTSGSQGTFRTDTQYF.

The CDR3 reads CASSLGGATSTDTQYF. In DNA form, the CDR3 reads TGTGCCAGCAGCTTAGGAGGGGCCACTAGCACAGATACGCAGTATTTT. The chain joins TRBV5-5 to TRBJ2-3; possible D gene TRBD2, 6 bases. The CDR3 is 16 residues long. Germline V gives CDR1 SGHKS, CDR2 YYEKEE (reference sequence). Trimming left V 2 bases short and J 0 bases short, with 13 bases between.